The 15 T cell receptor beta chains below were found in one sample sequenced in a study of OX40 agonist ivuxolimab in advanced cancers. Produced via immunoSEQ multiplex PCR; TCRdb's table is partial and in-frame only. The sample holds some 50,000 clones, 89% seen once. Here the sequenced sample was CD4+ or CD8+ T cells sorted from blood, taken in a trial of the OX40 agonist ivuxolimab. These receptors were taken from an adult with an advanced solid tumor such as melanoma, head and neck, liver or kidney cancer.

This clone came up once. The rearrangement joins TRBV7-8 to TRBJ1-2; a weak D match, TRBD1 (6 bases). Looked up from germline, CDR1 is SGHVS and CDR2 is FQNEAQ. Trimming took 5 bases from V and 0 from J, leaving 13 bases between them. CDR3 length: 15 residues. CDR3 region: CASSPRDTPNYGYTF. For the CDR3, the DNA is TGTGCCAGCAGCCCACGGGACACTCCTAACTATGGCTACACCTTC.

This chain connects TRBV6-5 to TRBJ1-1; possible D gene TRBD1, 5 bases. CDR3 length: 15 residues. The germline V and J ends were trimmed by 0 bases and 1 base, with 9 bases remaining between them. CDR1 and CDR2 (germline): MNHEY, SVGAGI. The CDR3 reads CASSYSWGENTEAFF. The CDR3 DNA sequence: TGTGCCAGCAGTTACTCTTGGGGGGAGAACACTGAAGCTTTCTTT.

The rearrangement links TRBV5-1 to TRBJ2-1; 10 bases line up with TRBD2. Germline V gene lookup returns CDR1 SGHRS and CDR2 YFSETQ. The CDR3 is 17 amino acids. With V trimmed by 0 bases and J by 0 bases, 3 bases remained unmatched. The CDR3 coding sequence is TGCGCCAGCAGCTTGGCGTTAGCGGGGGGCTCCTACAATGAGCAGTTCTTC. Amino acid sequence: CASSLALAGGSYNEQFF.

CDR3 protein: CASSRLSATNEKLFF. The CDR3 DNA is TGCGCCAGCAGCCGCCTTAGCGCAACTAATGAAAAACTGTTTTTT. V gene TRBV4-1 combines with J gene TRBJ1-4; D remains unclear. The V gene's germline CDR1 is MGHRA and CDR2 YSYEKL. V lost 4 bases and J 0 bases, leaving 9 bases between the germline ends. CDR3 length: 15 residues.

This chain joins TRBV11-2 and TRBJ2-7; D not certain. This CDR3 is built from 13 residues. Germline CDR1 reads SGHAT; CDR2 reads FQNNGV. V lost 1 base and J lost 2, with 6 bases in between. CDR3 residues: CASSLVIAYEQYF. CDR3 DNA sequence: TGTGCCAGCAGCTTAGTCATAGCCTACGAGCAGTACTTC.

This chain joins TRBV15 and TRBJ1-1; D not certain. The V end lost 0 bases, the J end lost 2 bases, and 7 bases lay between the germline ends. The CDR3 runs to 14 residues. The germline CDR1 and CDR2 sequences are LNHNV and YYDKDF (reference sequence). The CDR3 DNA follows: TGTGCCACCAGCAGAGATGAGGGAAACACTGAAGCTTTCTTT. Protein: CATSRDEGNTEAFF.

This clone was picked up one time. This sample includes further DNA sequences coding for the same CDR3. For the CDR3, the DNA is TGCAGTGCGCCCTTGAACACTGAAGCTTTCTTT. Translation: CSAPLNTEAFF. The chain recombines TRBV20-1 with TRBJ1-1; no reliable D call. Germline CDR1 is DFQATT and CDR2 is SNEGSKA (reference sequence). The CDR3 contains 11 residues. V lost 6 bases, J lost 0 bases, and 5 bases lay in between.

V and J are TRBV4-1 and TRBJ2-1; D tentatively fits TRBD1 or TRBD2 (5 bases each). The CDR3 spans 15 residues. The V gene lost 4 bases and the J gene lost 6 bases, with 16 bases spanning the gap. Germline loops: CDR1 MGHRA, CDR2 YSYEKL. For the CDR3, the DNA is TGCGCCAGCAGCCCCTTGAACTGGGGGAGCAATGAGCAGTTCTTC. This encodes CASSPLNWGSNEQFF.

The chain links TRBV7-9 to TRBJ1-2; perhaps TRBD1 as D (6 bases). The CDR3 consists of 13 residues. Germline assignment: CDR1 SEHNR and CDR2 FQNEAQ (reference sequence). Between the trimmed V and J ends, which lost 5 bases and 8 bases, there was a span of 15 bases. The CDR3 loop reads CASSHPTGRGYTF. The CDR3 nucleotides are TGTGCCAGCAGCCACCCGACAGGCCGGGGCTACACCTTC.

CDR3 region: CASSILHRGAYGYTF. In DNA form, the CDR3 reads TGTGCCAGTAGTATCCTCCACAGGGGGGCTTATGGCTACACCTTC. V gene TRBV19 combines with J gene TRBJ1-2; TRBD1 matches at 8 bases. Looked up from germline, CDR1 is LNHDA and CDR2 is SQIVND (reference sequence). V gave up 3 bases and J gave up 5 bases; unmatched junction bases: 8. This CDR3 comprises 15 residues.

The J gene is TRBJ2-5, the V gene TRBV4-1; 7 bases match TRBD1. With V trimmed by 0 bases and J by 5 bases, 3 bases remained unmatched. CDR1 is MGHRA and CDR2 is YSYEKL in the germline V gene. CDR3 size: 14 residues. Here the CDR3 DNA reads TGCGCCAGCAGCCAAGAACCCAGGGGGGAGACCCAGTACTTC. Protein product: CASSQEPRGETQYF.

A single count supports this clone. The rearrangement uses TRBV15 and TRBJ2-5, with 8 bases identical to TRBD1. The CDR3 consists of 15 residues. Losses at the gene ends were 2 bases for V and 2 bases for J; bases not matched to a gene: 4. The germline gives CDR1 LNHNV, CDR2 YYDKDF (reference sequence). The CDR3 loop is CATSRRQGRQETQYF. For the CDR3, the DNA is TGTGCCACCAGCAGACGACAGGGGAGGCAAGAGACCCAGTACTTC.

This clone was counted only a few times. The rearrangement joins TRBV5-1 to TRBJ1-1; TRBD1 matches at 7 bases. The CDR3 sequence is 15 residues long. Germline V CDR1 and CDR2: SGHRS, YFSETQ. J lost 4 bases, V lost 3 bases, and 9 bases had no gene match. This CDR3 reads CASSWTGQLATEAFF. For the CDR3, the DNA is TGCGCCAGCAGCTGGACGGGACAGTTGGCCACTGAAGCTTTCTTT.

The chain joins TRBV27 to TRBJ2-3; TRBD2 matches 8 bases. This CDR3 is 17 amino acids long. Trimming cost V 0 bases and J 1 base; bases outside gene matches: 6. Germline V gene lookup returns CDR1 MNHEY and CDR2 SMNVEV (reference sequence). CDR3: CASSLSPGGGGTDTQYF. The CDR3 coding sequence is TGTGCCAGCAGTTTATCCCCCGGGGGGGGAGGCACAGATACGCAGTATTTT.

The chain is built from TRBV4-3 and TRBJ1-2; 12 nucleotides line up with TRBD1. The CDR3 contains 15 residues. Germline CDR1 is LGHNA and CDR2 is YSLEER. V gave up 4 bases and J gave up 8 bases; unmatched junction bases: 8. This chain's CDR3 is CASSPRSGTGGGYTF. CDR3 nucleotide sequence: TGCGCCAGCAGCCCCAGGTCCGGGACAGGGGGCGGCTACACCTTC.